The 27 T cell receptor beta chains given below trace back to one sample, sequenced in a study of blood T cells in healthy people across ages. A second about 7 to 12 cycle PCR used barcoded and J-beta primers. Each CDR3 protein is one row after TCRdb ran MiXCR on the 5' RACE reads. Of about 800,000 distinct CDR3 sequences detected, roughly 64% appear once; the ten largest clones hold around 20%. Sample: blood. These receptors originate from a man aged 30-40 years in good health.

The CDR3 here is CSVPGLQGQETQYF. The CDR3 DNA follows: TGCAGTGTACCAGGGTTGCAAGGCCAAGAGACCCAGTACTTC. The chain carries TRBV20-1 and TRBJ2-5; D may be TRBD1 (5 bases). This CDR3 has 14 residues. Germline V gene sequence: CDR1 DFQATT, CDR2 SNEGSKA (reference sequence). Trimming stripped 7 bases from V and 1 base from J, with 16 bases between.

The genes are TRBV9 and TRBJ2-7; the D gene is possibly TRBD2 (6 bases). From germline, CDR1 is SGDLS and CDR2 YYNGEE. The V end lost 3 bases, the J end lost 5 bases, and 6 bases lay between the germline ends. The CDR3 loop spans 11 amino acids. DNA of the CDR3: TGTGCCAGCAGCGCGGGAGACGAGCAGTACTTC. Encoded protein: CASSAGDEQYF.

This clonotype was observed a few times. J is TRBJ2-5 and V is TRBV2; D not resolved. CDR1 SNHLY and CDR2 FYNNEI come from the germline V gene. Trimming shortened V by 6 bases and J by 4 bases, and 6 bases separated the two germline ends. This CDR3 contains 11 residues. The CDR3 is CASSVLETQYF. CDR3 DNA sequence: TGTGCCAGCAGCGTCTTAGAGACCCAGTACTTC. The whole variable domain, remainder taken from reference TRBV2 and TRBJ2-5, is EPEVTQTPSHQVTQMGQEVILRCVPISNHLYFYWYRQILGQKVEFLVSFYNNEISEKSEIFDDQFSVERPDGSNFTLKIRSTKLEDSAMYFCASSVLETQYFGPGTRLLVL.

This clonotype turned up a few times. The CDR3 here is CASRRTDSYQETQYF. CDR3 DNA sequence: TGTGCCAGCAGGCGGACAGACTCTTACCAAGAGACCCAGTACTTC. The gene calls are TRBV6-1 and TRBJ2-5; TRBD1 is a possible D gene (6 bases). The V end was cut by 6 bases, the J end by 0 bases, with 14 bases between. The CDR3 covers 15 residues. In germline, CDR1 is MNHNS, CDR2 SASEGT.

The chain is built from TRBV6-2 or TRBV6-3 and TRBJ2-5; maybe TRBD1 (6 bases). Per germline, CDR1 MNHEY and CDR2 SVGEGT. The CDR3 runs 14 residues. The V end was cut by 6 bases, the J end by 2 bases, with 13 bases between. DNA of the CDR3: TGTGCCAGCAGCTTAGGACAGCCTCAAGAGACCCAGTACTTC. Its protein is CASSLGQPQETQYF.

The chain employs TRBV11-2 and TRBJ1-6, with D possibly matching TRBD1 (6 bases). Trimming left V 4 bases short and J 9 bases short, with 10 bases between. Looked up from germline, CDR1 is SGHAT and CDR2 is FQNNGV. This CDR3 comprises 13 residues. The CDR3, as DNA: TGTGCCAGCAGCTCAACAGGGATTTCACCCCTCCACTTT. This codes for CASSSTGISPLHF.

V gene TRBV7-9 combines with J gene TRBJ1-1; D might be TRBD1 (6 bases). Germline lookup yields CDR1 SEHNR and CDR2 FQNEAQ (reference sequence). This CDR3 is built from 14 residues. V was shortened by 6 bases and J by 4 bases, with 15 bases between the two germline ends. The CDR3 DNA reads TGTGCCAGCAGAGGGGGGCTGTCCGGCACTGAAGCTTTCTTT. Its translation: CASRGGLSGTEAFF.

The chain's CDR3 is CASRGGLKTQYF. The CDR3 DNA reads as TGTGCCAGCCGGGGGGGCTTGAAGACCCAGTACTTC. J is TRBJ2-5 and V is TRBV21-1; the table names TRBD2, a call not compared with the DNA. TRBV21-1 is reported as a pseudogene. This CDR3 has 12 amino acids.

This clonotype was observed a few times. In DNA form, the CDR3 reads TGTGCCAGCAGCCCTGACATCGTTCCCTCTGGGGCCAACGTCCTGACTTTC. The encoded protein is CASSPDIVPSGANVLTF. This rearrangement joins TRBV6-2 or TRBV6-3 to TRBJ2-6; D gene ambiguous. The CDR3 contains 17 residues. V gave up 6 bases and J gave up 0 bases, with 15 bases separating them. The germline CDR1 and CDR2 sequences are MNHEY and SVGEGT.

The chain employs TRBV28 and TRBJ2-7, with 8 nucleotides matching TRBD1. This CDR3 region has 15 residues. After removal of 6 bases from V and 0 bases from J, the junction contained 7 bases not matched to a gene. The germline V gene encodes CDR1 MDHEN and CDR2 SYDVKM. This CDR3 is CASSYQGASSYEQYF. In DNA form, the CDR3 reads TGTGCCAGCAGCTACCAGGGGGCGAGCTCCTACGAGCAGTACTTC.

This rearrangement joins TRBV27 to TRBJ2-7; 9 nucleotides line up with TRBD2. Trimming at V came to 5 bases and at J to 0 bases, leaving 8 bases not matched to a gene. This CDR3 is built from 16 residues. The germline V gene has CDR1 MNHEY and CDR2 SMNVEV (reference sequence). DNA for the CDR3: TGTGCCAGCAGTCTCAGAGGACTAGCGAGCTCCTACGAGCAGTACTTC. Residues: CASSLRGLASSYEQYF.

The chain couples TRBV30 to TRBJ1-4; a possible D gene is TRBD1 (5 bases). Trimming shortened V by 2 bases and J by 16 bases, and 14 bases separated the two germline ends. Germline V gives CDR1 GTSNPN, CDR2 SVGIG (reference sequence). The CDR3 is made up of 11 amino acids. CDR3 DNA sequence: TGTGCCTGGAGTTCCGGGACGGGAAGGTTTTTT. Translation: CAWSSGTGRFF.

The chain links TRBV14 to TRBJ1-1, with unresolved D. The CDR3 sequence is 15 residues long. Trimming pared 4 bases from V and 1 base from J, leaving 13 bases between. CDR1 SGHDN and CDR2 FVKESK come from the germline V gene. This CDR3 is CASSPGINGNTEAFF. As DNA, the CDR3 is TGTGCCAGCAGCCCTGGGATAAACGGGAACACTGAAGCTTTCTTT.

V usage is TRBV15 and J usage is TRBJ2-1; no clear D. The CDR3 consists of 14 residues. Per the germline V gene, CDR1 is LNHNV and CDR2 is YYDKDF (reference sequence). The V gene lost 4 bases and the J gene lost 10 bases, with 17 bases spanning the gap. CDR3 sequence (DNA): TGTGCCACCAGCAACGAAAGATGGCGAAACGAGCAGTTCTTC. It specifies CATSNERWRNEQFF.

This chain links TRBV2 with TRBJ2-7; a weak D match, TRBD2 (6 bases). Trimming took off 4 bases at V and 4 bases at J, with 14 bases between the two ends. The CDR3 spans 14 residues. Germline V lookup: CDR1 SNHLY, CDR2 FYNNEI. The CDR3 bases are TGTGCCAGCAGTGTAGAGCCGGGGGATTACGAGCAGTACTTC. It encodes CASSVEPGDYEQYF.

The chain combines TRBV6-2 or TRBV6-3 with TRBJ2-1, with D possibly matching TRBD1 (6 bases). In germline, CDR1 is MNHEY, CDR2 SVGEGT. V was clipped by 2 bases and J by 3 bases, with 11 bases between them. The CDR3 length is 15 residues. The CDR3 DNA reads TGTGCCAGCAGTTACGGCAAGGGACACTACAATGAGCAGTTCTTC. Translating it yields CASSYGKGHYNEQFF.

Only one count was recorded for this clonotype. A much larger clone differs from this one at a single base, so this may be a read error. The genes are TRBV7-6 and TRBJ2-1, with D possibly being TRBD1 or TRBD2 (5 bases each). In germline, CDR1 is SGHVS, CDR2 FNYEAQ. CDR3 length: 13 amino acids. The CDR3 DNA follows: TGTGCCAGCAGCCAAGACCGGGGCAATGGGCAGTTCTTC. Translated, it gives CASSQDRGNGQFF.

This clonotype was recorded a few times. The J gene is TRBJ1-2, the V gene TRBV2; no definite D call. Deletions cut 7 bases from V and 4 bases from J, with 7 bases between. The CDR3 consists of 11 residues. The germline gives CDR1 SNHLY, CDR2 FYNNEI. CDR3 nucleotide sequence: TGTGCCAGCAAGAAGGTCTATGGCTACACCTTC. Translation: CASKKVYGYTF.

This clonotype was observed a few times. The chain has TRBV7-9 and TRBJ2-6, with D unclear. V was shortened by 2 bases and J by 2 bases, with 10 bases between the two germline ends. Germline V lookup: CDR1 SEHNR, CDR2 FQNEAQ (reference sequence). CDR3 length: 16 residues. CDR3 DNA sequence: TGTGCCAGCAGCTTACGTGGGGTTGCTGGGGCCAACGTCCTGACTTTC. It codes for CASSLRGVAGANVLTF.

V is TRBV20-1 and J is TRBJ2-7, with a tentative D call TRBD2 (6 bases). The germline V and J ends were trimmed by 4 bases and 1 base, with 14 bases remaining between them. The germline V gene has CDR1 DFQATT and CDR2 SNEGSKA (reference sequence). CDR3 size: 14 residues. For the CDR3, the DNA is TGCAGTGCTAATTTGGCGGGACTTTCCTACGAGCAGTACTTC. Protein: CSANLAGLSYEQYF.

This rearrangement joins TRBV29-1 to TRBJ2-3; D perhaps matches TRBD2 (5 bases). V lost 1 base and J lost 2, with 10 bases in between. There are 14 residues in the CDR3. The V gene's germline CDR1 is SQVTM and CDR2 ANQGSEA. The CDR3 bases are TGCAGCGTTGAAGGGGGAGTCGTCACAGATACGCAGTATTTT. Translation: CSVEGGVVTDTQYF.

The rearrangement joins TRBV4-1 to TRBJ2-3; the D gene is possibly TRBD2 (7 bases). CDR3 length: 16 amino acids. CDR1 is MGHRA, CDR2 YSYEKL, per germline. V lost 4 bases and J 9 bases, leaving 23 bases between the germline ends. In DNA form, the CDR3 reads TGCGCCAGCAGCCCTCTGGCGGGGGCGGTCCTTCTGACGCAGTATTTT. Translated: CASSPLAGAVLLTQYF.

The chain employs TRBV7-2 and TRBJ2-7; tentatively, D is TRBD2 (5 bases). Germline V gene lookup returns CDR1 SGHTA and CDR2 FQGNSA. The V end lost 2 bases, the J end lost 2 bases, and 10 bases lay between the germline ends. The CDR3 length is 14 residues. CDR3 coding DNA: TGTGCCAGCAGCTTACCGGGAAGAACCTACGAGCAGTACTTC. The encoded protein is CASSLPGRTYEQYF.

The rearrangement uses TRBV29-1 and TRBJ2-3; 9 bases are a match to TRBD2. The CDR3 is 13 residues long. Losses at the gene ends were 2 bases for V and 7 bases for J; bases not matched to a gene: 4. Germline lookup yields CDR1 SQVTM and CDR2 ANQGSEA. The CDR3 sequence is CSVELAGTNTQYF. In DNA, the CDR3 is TGCAGCGTTGAACTAGCGGGGACGAATACGCAGTATTTT.

There are many counts of this clonotype. This chain joins TRBV20-1 and TRBJ2-6; D assignment may be TRBD1 or TRBD2 (5 bases each). Germline CDR1 DFQATT, CDR2 SNEGSKA (reference sequence). The CDR3 length is 15 residues. V was trimmed by 6 bases and J by 4 bases, leaving 16 bases between them. In nucleotides, the CDR3 is TGCAGTGCAGTGGGGTGGGGACCCGGGGCCAACGTCCTGACTTTC. Its protein product is CSAVGWGPGANVLTF.

DNA for the CDR3: TGCAGTGCTCCAACCCTAGCGGGGGGGAGCACAGATACGCAGTATTTT. Residues: CSAPTLAGGSTDTQYF. This chain uses TRBV20-1 with TRBJ2-3, with TRBD2 identical over 12 bases. Losses at the gene ends were 5 bases for V and 0 bases for J; bases not matched to a gene: 6. Germline CDR1 reads DFQATT; CDR2 reads SNEGSKA (reference sequence). The CDR3 loop spans 16 amino acids.

The chain combines TRBV20-1 with TRBJ2-7, with 9 bases that match TRBD1. CDR1 and CDR2 (germline): DFQATT, SNEGSKA (reference sequence). Trimming cost V 4 bases and J 2 bases; bases outside gene matches: 9. This CDR3 contains 15 residues. The CDR3 loop is CSAISAGTGTYEQYF. The CDR3 DNA sequence: TGCAGTGCTATATCAGCCGGGACAGGGACCTACGAGCAGTACTTC.